This T cell receptor (beta chain) came from a study of CD8 T cells in ankylosing spondylitis. Study observations and caveats: With a CD8+ phenotype, disease-linked clones were relatively rare in peripheral blood. Blood from ankylosing spondylitis patients appeared to carry a characteristic roughly 8-variant TCR beta motif. Matched ankylosing spondylitis synovial fluid reportedly showed significant enrichment of disease-linked clones.

This clonotype was counted only a few times. Its antigen is still unknown. V was pared by 7 bases and J by 5 bases, with 18 bases between. In germline, CDR1 is MNHNS, CDR2 SASEGT. The length of the CDR3 is 14 residues. TCR beta libraries were made by quantitative 5'-RACE with molecular barcodes. TCRdb passed the 5' RACE reads through MiXCR, listing each CDR3 protein once. The sample comprises some 140,000 distinct CDR3 sequences, 7% to 9% of which are singletons, and 6% to 9.5% rests with the top ten. The sample was synovial fluid, either unsorted or a sorted T cell fraction (not recorded which). The genes are TRBV6-1 and TRBJ2-7; D is unresolved. This TCR was recovered from a male donor with ankylosing spondylitis. CDR3 in amino acids: CASTPVPGANEQYF. CDR3 bases: TGTGCCAGCACCCCAGTACCGGGCGCCAACGAGCAGTACTTC.